Presented here are 3 T cell receptor beta chains from one specimen sequenced in a study of early T cells in non-severe SARS-CoV-2 infection. A single record per CDR3 protein comes from TCRdb applying MiXCR to the 5' RACE reads. The profile covers approximately 81,000 distinct CDR3 sequences, with roughly an eighth appearing a single time and about 3% taken by the ten largest. Sequencing input: whole blood. The receptors derive from an adult who was a healthcare worker with PCR-confirmed SARS-CoV-2 infection or an uninfected control (not recorded which).

V and J are TRBV27 and TRBJ2-1; D unresolved. The V end was cut by 4 bases, the J end by 6 bases, with 10 bases between. The CDR3 is 13 amino acids. CDR1 and CDR2 (germline): MNHEY, SMNVEV (reference sequence). In DNA, the CDR3 is TGTGCCAGCAGTTGGTACTTCGGCAATGAGCAGTTCTTC. It translates to CASSWYFGNEQFF.

This clonotype was recorded at least ten times. The chain carries TRBV7-2 and TRBJ2-5; D is perhaps TRBD1 (6 bases). Looked up from germline, CDR1 is SGHTA and CDR2 is FQGNSA. The CDR3 covers 14 residues. Trimming shortened V by 4 bases and J by 9 bases, and 18 bases separated the two germline ends. The CDR3 DNA sequence: TGTGCCAGCAGCTCGTGGACAGACTCGTTCGCCCAGTACTTC. Protein sequence: CASSSWTDSFAQYF.

Here the CDR3 DNA reads TGTGCCAGCAGCTTAGCCGGGACTAATTCCTACGAGCAGTACTTC. It encodes CASSLAGTNSYEQYF. This rearrangement joins TRBV7-9 to TRBJ2-7; 7 nucleotides match TRBD2. Germline V gene data show CDR1 as SEHNR and CDR2 as FQNEAQ (reference sequence). V lost 0 bases, J lost 1 base, and 3 bases stayed unmatched. The CDR3 is 15 residues long.